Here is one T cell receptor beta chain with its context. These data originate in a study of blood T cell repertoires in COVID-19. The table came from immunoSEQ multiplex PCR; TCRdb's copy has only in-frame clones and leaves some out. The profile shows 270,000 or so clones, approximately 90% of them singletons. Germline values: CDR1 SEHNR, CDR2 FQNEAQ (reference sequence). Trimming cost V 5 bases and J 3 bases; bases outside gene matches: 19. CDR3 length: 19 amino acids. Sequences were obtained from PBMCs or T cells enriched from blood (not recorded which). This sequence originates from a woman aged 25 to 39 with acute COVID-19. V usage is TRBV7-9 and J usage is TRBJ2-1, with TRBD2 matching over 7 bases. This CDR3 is CASSAGGAGASVVYNEQFF. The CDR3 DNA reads TGTGCCAGCAGCGCGGGCGGGGCGGGAGCTTCGGTGGTCTACAATGAGCAGTTCTTC.